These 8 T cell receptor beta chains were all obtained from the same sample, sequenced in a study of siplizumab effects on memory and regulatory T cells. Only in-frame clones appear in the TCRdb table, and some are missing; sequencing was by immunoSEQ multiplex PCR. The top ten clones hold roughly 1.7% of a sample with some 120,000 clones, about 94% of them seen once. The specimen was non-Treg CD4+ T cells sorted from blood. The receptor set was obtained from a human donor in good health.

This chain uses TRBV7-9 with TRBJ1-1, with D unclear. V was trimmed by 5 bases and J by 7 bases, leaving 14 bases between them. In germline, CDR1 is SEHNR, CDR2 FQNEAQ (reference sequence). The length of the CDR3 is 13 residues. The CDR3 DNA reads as TGTGCCAGCAGCCCGAGGCTCGTCGGTGAAGCTTTCTTT. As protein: CASSPRLVGEAFF.

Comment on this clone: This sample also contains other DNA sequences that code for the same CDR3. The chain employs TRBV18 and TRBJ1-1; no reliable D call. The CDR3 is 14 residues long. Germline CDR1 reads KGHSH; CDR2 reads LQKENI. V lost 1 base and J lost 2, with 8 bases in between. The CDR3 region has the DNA TGTGCCAGCTCACCACTCAGACTAAACACTGAAGCTTTCTTT. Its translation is CASSPLRLNTEAFF.

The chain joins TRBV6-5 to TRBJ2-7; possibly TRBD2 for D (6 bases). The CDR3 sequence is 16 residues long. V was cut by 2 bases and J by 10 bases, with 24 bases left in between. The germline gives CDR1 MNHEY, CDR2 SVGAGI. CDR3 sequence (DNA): TGTGCCAGCAGTTACCCGGAGAGGGGACTCCCTACGGTTCAGTACTTC. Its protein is CASSYPERGLPTVQYF.

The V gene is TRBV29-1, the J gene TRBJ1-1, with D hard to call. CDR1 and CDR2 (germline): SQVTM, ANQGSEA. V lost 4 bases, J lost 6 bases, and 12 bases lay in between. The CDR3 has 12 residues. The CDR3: CSVVVDGAEAFF. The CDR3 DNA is TGCAGCGTTGTAGTCGACGGCGCTGAAGCTTTCTTT.

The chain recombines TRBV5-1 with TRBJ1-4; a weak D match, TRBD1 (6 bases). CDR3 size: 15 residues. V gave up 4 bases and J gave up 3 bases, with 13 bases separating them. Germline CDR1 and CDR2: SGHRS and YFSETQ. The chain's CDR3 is CASSPSGVANEKLFF. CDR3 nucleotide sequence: TGCGCCAGCAGCCCCTCAGGGGTGGCTAATGAAAAACTGTTTTTT.

CDR3 DNA sequence: TGTGCCAGCAGCTTGCCCGCATCGGGGACTTTAAACTATGGCTACACCTTC. Translated: CASSLPASGTLNYGYTF. The rearrangement links TRBV5-6 to TRBJ1-2, with D maybe TRBD1 (5 bases). V was cut by 1 base and J by 2 bases, with 18 bases left in between. Germline V gives CDR1 SGHDT, CDR2 YYEEEE. CDR3 length: 17 amino acids. The full variable domain, completed using reference TRBV5-6 and TRBJ1-2, is DAGVTQSPTHLIKTRGQQVTLRCSPKSGHDTVSWYQQALGQGPQFIFQYYEEEERQRGNFPDRFSGHQFPNYSSELNVNALLLGDSALYLCASSLPASGTLNYGYTFGSGTRLTVV.

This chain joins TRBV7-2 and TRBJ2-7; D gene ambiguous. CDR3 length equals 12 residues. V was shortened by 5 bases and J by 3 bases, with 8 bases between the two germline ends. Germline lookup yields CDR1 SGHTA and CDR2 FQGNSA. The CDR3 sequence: CASSPDRYEQYF. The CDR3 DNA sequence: TGTGCCAGCAGCCCGGACCGCTACGAGCAGTACTTC.

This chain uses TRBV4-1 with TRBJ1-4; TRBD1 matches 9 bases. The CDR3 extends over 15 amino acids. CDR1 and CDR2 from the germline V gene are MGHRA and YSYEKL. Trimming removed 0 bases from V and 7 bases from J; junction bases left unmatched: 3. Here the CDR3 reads CASSQEYRGLEKLFF. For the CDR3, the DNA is TGCGCCAGCAGCCAAGAGTACAGGGGGCTTGAAAAACTGTTTTTT.